This is a list of T cell receptor beta chains from one sample in a study of T cells expressing NK-cell markers. From its re-call of the 5' RACE reads, TCRdb lists each CDR3 protein once, without DNA. The sample's table shows under 200,000 distinct CDR3 sequences. The sample was blood T cells: a sorted CD56 or NKG2C T cell subset, CD4+ or CD8+ T cells, or bulk PBMC T cells (not recorded which). These receptor sequences come from a woman between 18 and 70 years old in good health. CDR3s include the opening cysteine and the closing phenylalanine or tryptophan. The order of the fields is J gene, V gene, CDR3 protein.

TRBJ1-6 | TRBV11-2 | CASSPLGRNNSPLHF
TRBJ1-2 | TRBV9 | CASSVDPGQGGYGYTF
TRBJ2-1 | TRBV5-1 | CASSFPGTGEGGGRYYNEQFF
TRBJ2-2 | TRBV18 | CASSPALDSNTGELFF
TRBJ2-5 | TRBV20-1 | CSAPPVQETQYF
TRBJ1-1 | TRBV5-1 | CASSSGGGDGTEAFF
TRBJ2-3 | TRBV29-1 | CSAGKGLLSTDTQYF
TRBJ2-5 | TRBV6-4 | CASSDNTSLAGLQETQYF
TRBJ2-3 | TRBV7-3 | CASSEQPRGDTQYF
TRBJ2-1 | TRBV7-2 | CASSLVAGEYNEQFF
TRBJ1-5 | TRBV9 | CASSEDIGNQPQHF
TRBJ2-7 | TRBV5-1 | CASSWDRIYEQYF
TRBJ2-2 | TRBV24-1 | CATSNPGLALSGELFF
TRBJ2-5 | TRBV20-1 | CSAHREGSQETQYF
TRBJ2-2 | TRBV6-1 | CASSTRDSGTGELFF
TRBJ2-1 | TRBV3-1 | CASSQYQLNEQFF
TRBJ2-1 | TRBV20-1 | CSAGSLHEQFF